Listed here are 28 T cell receptor beta chains from one sample, sequenced in a study of OX40 agonist ivuxolimab in advanced cancers. Generated by immunoSEQ multiplex PCR, the TCRdb table keeps only in-frame clones and is missing some. In the table there are approximately 89,000 clones, around nine tenths of which are singletons. This specimen consisted of CD4+ or CD8+ T cells sorted from blood, obtained in a trial of the OX40 agonist ivuxolimab. The origin of the receptors is an adult with an advanced solid tumor such as melanoma, head and neck, liver or kidney cancer.

The chain couples TRBV19 to TRBJ2-2; no clear D. Germline V gene sequence: CDR1 LNHDA, CDR2 SQIVND (reference sequence). The V and J ends lost 10 bases and 4 bases respectively, with 16 bases between them. There are 14 residues in the CDR3. CDR3 residues: CATRTADFTGELFF. Written as DNA, the CDR3 is TGTGCCACTCGCACAGCAGACTTCACCGGGGAGCTGTTTTTT. The variable domain in full, with the rest retrieved from reference TRBV19 and TRBJ2-2, is DGGITQSPKYLFRKEGQNVTLSCEQNLNHDAMYWYRQDPGQGLRLIYYSQIVNDFQKGDIAEGYSVSREKKESFPLTVTSAQKNPTAFYLCATRTADFTGELFFGEGSRLTVL.

The chain carries TRBV19 and TRBJ2-6; D is unclear. There are 13 residues in the CDR3. V was shortened by 9 bases and J by 0 bases, with 6 bases between the two germline ends. Germline V CDR1 and CDR2: LNHDA, SQIVND (reference sequence). The CDR3 is CASRVSGANVLTF. CDR3 coding DNA: TGTGCCAGCCGGGTCTCTGGGGCCAACGTCCTGACTTTC.

This sequence joins TRBV7-8 and TRBJ2-3, with D hard to call. The CDR3 loop spans 14 amino acids. Per the germline V gene, CDR1 is SGHVS and CDR2 is FQNEAQ. With 7 bases removed from V and 1 base from J, the gap between germline ends came to 12 bases. CDR3: CASTLVGRTDTQYF. As DNA, the CDR3 is TGTGCCAGCACCCTAGTCGGGCGCACAGATACGCAGTATTTT.

The gene calls are TRBV18 and TRBJ2-1; 8 bases line up with TRBD1. V lost 3 bases, J lost 3 bases, and 4 bases stayed unmatched. The CDR3 loop spans 15 amino acids. CDR1 KGHSH and CDR2 LQKENI come from the germline V gene. The CDR3 nucleotides read TGTGCCAGCTCACCTAGGGACAGGCACTACAATGAGCAGTTCTTC. Its protein is CASSPRDRHYNEQFF.

The J gene is TRBJ1-1, the V gene TRBV18; no clear D. CDR3 length: 14 amino acids. The germline V gene encodes CDR1 KGHSH and CDR2 LQKENI. V was cut by 3 bases and J by 2 bases, with 10 bases left in between. CDR3 residues: CASSPDTYNTEAFF. The DNA of the CDR3 is TGTGCCAGCTCACCGGATACTTACAACACTGAAGCTTTCTTT.

The rearrangement uses TRBV6-5 and TRBJ1-1, with unresolved D. V was shortened by 0 bases and J by 1 base, with 6 bases between the two germline ends. Germline CDR1 reads MNHEY; CDR2 reads SVGAGI. The CDR3 spans 14 residues. CDR3 residues: CASSYSLSNTEAFF. The CDR3 DNA sequence: TGTGCCAGCAGTTACTCTCTATCGAACACTGAAGCTTTCTTT.

This sequence joins TRBV6-6 and TRBJ1-3, with 9 bases lining up with TRBD1. CDR1 and CDR2 (germline): MNHNY, SVGAGI (reference sequence). This CDR3 is 15 amino acids long. The junction had 5 bases not matched to a gene; V was cut back by 6 bases and J by 2 bases. CDR3 DNA sequence: TGTGCCAGCAGCCAACGACAGGGGGCTGGAAACACCATATATTTT. Its translation: CASSQRQGAGNTIYF.

V usage is TRBV5-1 and J usage is TRBJ2-3; D perhaps matches TRBD1 (5 bases). V gave up 0 bases and J gave up 1 base, with 12 bases separating them. Germline loops: CDR1 SGHRS, CDR2 YFSETQ. The CDR3 spans 16 residues. CDR3 bases: TGCGCCAGCAGCTTGGAGGACACGGATCGCACAGATACGCAGTATTTT. Amino acids: CASSLEDTDRTDTQYF.

The chain is built from TRBV9 and TRBJ2-2, with D uncertain. The V end lost 2 bases, the J end lost 9 bases, and 11 bases lay between the germline ends. Germline CDR1 and CDR2: SGDLS and YYNGEE. CDR3 length equals 13 residues. The CDR3 DNA reads TGTGCCAGCAGCGTGGACCTTACAAGGGAGCTGTTTTTT. Protein: CASSVDLTRELFF.

The V and J genes are TRBV15 and TRBJ2-3, with 9 bases that match TRBD2. The CDR3 length is 19 residues. Trimming cost V 5 bases and J 6 bases; bases outside gene matches: 21. Germline CDR1 and CDR2: LNHNV and YYDKDF (reference sequence). Here the CDR3 DNA reads TGTGCCACCAGCCAAGGGGGGTGGCGACTAGCGGCCGGAGGTGATACGCAGTATTTT. Amino acid sequence: CATSQGGWRLAAGGDTQYF.

This chain links TRBV10-3 with TRBJ2-3; 8 bases match TRBD1. CDR1 ENHRY and CDR2 SYGVKD come from the germline V gene. There are 14 residues in the CDR3. V was clipped by 6 bases and J by 5 bases; unmatched bases: 7. CDR3: CAIRDRAEVDTQYF. CDR3 nucleotide sequence: TGTGCCATCAGGGACAGGGCCGAGGTAGATACGCAGTATTTT.

There are a few counts of this clone. The CDR3 coding sequence is TGTGCCAGCAGTGAAGGGTGGGATGGCTACACCTTC. It is translated as CASSEGWDGYTF. The V gene is TRBV2, the J gene TRBJ1-2; D unresolved. This CDR3 has 12 residues. The germline V gene has CDR1 SNHLY and CDR2 FYNNEI. Trimming removed 1 base at V and 6 bases at J, with 6 bases between.

The rearrangement links TRBV6-1 to TRBJ2-1; the match to TRBD2 covers 8 bases. Looked up from germline, CDR1 is MNHNS and CDR2 is SASEGT. The trim removed 7 bases at V and 2 bases at J, leaving 7 bases unmatched. CDR3 length: 15 residues. This chain's CDR3 is CASTTGGGTYNEQFF. The CDR3 DNA is TGTGCCAGCACCACGGGGGGGGGCACCTACAATGAGCAGTTCTTC.

J is TRBJ2-3 and V is TRBV2, with D unclear. This CDR3 spans 12 amino acids. CDR1 is SNHLY, CDR2 FYNNEI, per germline. V shed 6 bases and J shed 2 bases, with 6 bases lying between them. The DNA of the CDR3 is TGTGCCAGCAGGACGGACACAGATACGCAGTATTTT. This sequence encodes CASRTDTDTQYF.

The rearrangement uses TRBV7-8 and TRBJ1-5; possible D gene TRBD1, 5 bases. This CDR3 contains 13 residues. Germline CDR1 and CDR2: SGHVS and FQNEAQ. The V and J ends lost 0 bases and 7 bases respectively, with 7 bases between them. As DNA, the CDR3 is TGTGCCAGCAGCTTAGCTACAGGACAGCCCCAGCATTTT. Translated: CASSLATGQPQHF. Complete variable domain (other parts from reference TRBV7-8 and TRBJ1-5): GAGVSQSPRYKVAKRGQDVALRCDPISGHVSLFWYQQALGQGPEFLTYFQNEAQLDKSGLPSDRFFAERPEGSVSTLKIQRTQQEDSAVYLCASSLATGQPQHFGDGTRLSIL.

The CDR3 region has the DNA TGCGCCAGCAGCTTGAATCGGCAGCCTAACACTGAAGCTTTCTTT. Protein product: CASSLNRQPNTEAFF. The chain employs TRBV5-1 and TRBJ1-1; no clear D. The germline V gene encodes CDR1 SGHRS and CDR2 YFSETQ. Trimming shortened V by 1 base and J by 2 bases, and 12 bases separated the two germline ends. The CDR3 totals 15 residues. The full variable domain, in which reference TRBV5-1 and TRBJ1-1 provide the parts outside the CDR3, is KAGVTQTPRYLIKTRGQQVTLSCSPISGHRSVSWYQQTPGQGLQFLFEYFSETQRNKGNFPGRFSGRQFSNSRSEMNVSTLELGDSALYLCASSLNRQPNTEAFFGQGTRLTVV.

This clone was recorded at least ten times. The rearrangement joins TRBV28 to TRBJ1-4; possible D gene TRBD1, 5 bases. The CDR3 covers 21 residues. The V and J ends lost 6 bases and 5 bases respectively, with 34 bases between them. Germline loops: CDR1 MDHEN, CDR2 SYDVKM. CDR3 residues: CASSPFNPGTRTRKTNEKLFF. Written as DNA, the CDR3 is TGTGCCAGCAGCCCATTTAATCCAGGGACTAGGACCAGGAAGACAAATGAAAAACTGTTTTTT.

The chain employs TRBV6-4 and TRBJ1-2; D is perhaps TRBD1 (5 bases). The CDR3 sequence is 14 residues long. Germline V CDR1 and CDR2: MRHNA, SNTAGT. The V gene lost 0 bases and the J gene lost 9 bases, with 14 bases spanning the gap. The CDR3 sequence is CASSDSGIRGSYTF. CDR3 sequence (DNA): TGTGCCAGCAGTGACTCGGGTATCCGGGGGAGCTACACCTTC.

In its sample, this clone was seen a few times. V is TRBV7-2 and J is TRBJ1-5; 7 bases agree with TRBD1. V dropped 2 bases and J dropped 3; count of bases not matched to a gene: 4. Germline CDR1 reads SGHTA; CDR2 reads FQGNSA. The CDR3 totals 15 residues. Here the CDR3 reads CASSLTGANNQPQHF. CDR3 sequence (DNA): TGTGCCAGCAGCTTAACAGGGGCAAACAATCAGCCCCAGCATTTT.

V usage is TRBV9 and J usage is TRBJ2-7; no definite D call. This CDR3 comprises 16 residues. Trimming cost V 2 bases and J 6 bases, with 21 bases left between them. Germline V gene data show CDR1 as SGDLS and CDR2 as YYNGEE. CDR3 DNA sequence: TGTGCCAGCAGCGTCTCAACAAACTCAGGATGGCCCGAGCAGTACTTC. Translation gives CASSVSTNSGWPEQYF.

The chain links TRBV5-4 to TRBJ2-7, with D perhaps assigned TRBD1 or TRBD2 (5 bases each). Trimming took off 6 bases at V and 3 bases at J, with 22 bases between the two ends. The germline V gene encodes CDR1 SGHNT and CDR2 YYREEE (reference sequence). This CDR3 comprises 16 residues. This CDR3 reads CASTSMARDGNYEQYF. CDR3 nucleotides: TGTGCCAGCACTTCCATGGCTAGGGACGGCAACTACGAGCAGTACTTC. Full variable domain (outside the CDR3, taken from reference TRBV5-4 and TRBJ2-7): ETGVTQSPTHLIKTRGQQVTLRCSSQSGHNTVSWYQQALGQGPQFIFQYYREEENGRGNFPPRFSGLQFPNYSSELNVNALELDDSALYLCASTSMARDGNYEQYFGPGTRLTVT.

This rearrangement joins TRBV7-9 to TRBJ2-1; D may be TRBD1 (6 bases). V dropped 7 bases and J dropped 4 bases, with 11 bases sitting between them. CDR3 length: 13 amino acids. Germline V gives CDR1 SEHNR, CDR2 FQNEAQ (reference sequence). CDR3: CASTDRRYNEQFF. The CDR3 DNA follows: TGTGCCAGCACAGACAGGAGATACAATGAGCAGTTCTTC.

J is TRBJ1-1 and V is TRBV6-1, with TRBD1 as a possible D gene (5 bases). Trimming took off 2 bases at V and 3 bases at J, with 13 bases between the two ends. Germline-derived CDR1 and CDR2 are MNHNS and SASEGT. The CDR3 extends over 15 amino acids. CDR3 DNA sequence: TGTGCCAGCAGTGAAATGGTAGGGGCAGACACTGAAGCTTTCTTT. It encodes CASSEMVGADTEAFF.

This clone was counted once. The rearrangement uses TRBV7-2 and TRBJ2-3, with D uncertain. CDR3 length equals 13 residues. V dropped 5 bases and J dropped 1 base, with 7 bases sitting between them. Germline loops: CDR1 SGHTA, CDR2 FQGNSA. The CDR3, as DNA: TGTGCCAGCAGCCCTTCTCGCACAGATACGCAGTATTTT. Protein product: CASSPSRTDTQYF.

The chain carries TRBV5-1 and TRBJ1-2; D call uncertain. This CDR3 contains 14 residues. The germline CDR1 and CDR2 sequences are SGHRS and YFSETQ. V was cut by 6 bases and J by 2 bases, with 14 bases left in between. The CDR3: CASTADPANYGYTF. CDR3 bases: TGCGCCAGCACCGCGGACCCTGCGAACTATGGCTACACCTTC.

A note on this clone: Because the CDR3 is missing its conserved closing phenylalanine or tryptophan, this is likely a read error. This rearrangement joins TRBV6-6 to TRBJ1-6; D may be TRBD1 (6 bases). V was pared by 7 bases and J by 13 bases, with 20 bases between. Per the germline V gene, CDR1 is MNHNY and CDR2 is SVGAGI (reference sequence). The CDR3 runs 14 residues. CDR3 loop: CASKGGPLMSPLHL. The CDR3 DNA reads TGTGCCAGCAAGGGGGGACCCCTCATGTCGCCCCTCCACCTT.

This clone was seen a few times. The rearrangement links TRBV7-9 to TRBJ1-6; 8 bases match TRBD1. CDR1 and CDR2 from the germline V gene are SEHNR and FQNEAQ (reference sequence). The junction had 5 bases not matched to a gene; V was cut back by 2 bases and J by 8 bases. This CDR3 region has 15 residues. CDR3 bases: TGTGCCAGCAGCTTACGGGACAGGTGGGATTCACCCCTCCACTTT. It specifies CASSLRDRWDSPLHF.

This rearrangement joins TRBV7-9 to TRBJ1-1, with 11 bases lining up with TRBD1. Germline CDR1 reads SEHNR; CDR2 reads FQNEAQ (reference sequence). The CDR3 covers 16 residues. J was trimmed by 4 bases and V by 5 bases; bases with no gene match: 9. CDR3 sequence reads: CASSLGQGASSTEAFF. The CDR3 nucleotides read TGTGCCAGCAGCCTAGGACAGGGGGCATCTTCCACTGAAGCTTTCTTT.